This TCR beta chain was profiled in a study of regulatory T cells in long-lasting Graves disease. Assembly of TCR beta libraries relied on iRepertoire HTBI primers together with Arm-PCR of CDR3 regions. TCRdb independently ran MiXCR on the multiplex PCR reads; one entry per CDR3 protein. Of a few hundred thousand distinct CDR3 sequences listed, 20% to 25% were seen once; the top ten hold 14%. As to time point: persistent/refractory GD, antithyroid drugs over 5 years with positive TRAb. From RNA extracted from PBMCs, the TCR library was made. The patients included were those that came from an endocrinology department in Xi'an, China. This clonotype was detected only once. The sample here was peripheral blood mononuclear cells (PBMCs), taken when the disease was refractory, from a patient treated with antithyroid drugs. The TCR sequence derives from a female donor with Graves disease.

The CDR3 sequence: CASSLIRFYGSGTQYF. CDR3 sequence (DNA): TGCGCCAGCAGCTTGATCAGGTTTTATGGTTCTGGTACGCAGTATTTT. The chain joins TRBV5-1 to TRBJ2-3; D remains unclear. Germline CDR1 is SGHRS and CDR2 is YFSETQ. The CDR3 has 16 residues. Trimming removed 1 base at V and 8 bases at J, with 20 bases between.